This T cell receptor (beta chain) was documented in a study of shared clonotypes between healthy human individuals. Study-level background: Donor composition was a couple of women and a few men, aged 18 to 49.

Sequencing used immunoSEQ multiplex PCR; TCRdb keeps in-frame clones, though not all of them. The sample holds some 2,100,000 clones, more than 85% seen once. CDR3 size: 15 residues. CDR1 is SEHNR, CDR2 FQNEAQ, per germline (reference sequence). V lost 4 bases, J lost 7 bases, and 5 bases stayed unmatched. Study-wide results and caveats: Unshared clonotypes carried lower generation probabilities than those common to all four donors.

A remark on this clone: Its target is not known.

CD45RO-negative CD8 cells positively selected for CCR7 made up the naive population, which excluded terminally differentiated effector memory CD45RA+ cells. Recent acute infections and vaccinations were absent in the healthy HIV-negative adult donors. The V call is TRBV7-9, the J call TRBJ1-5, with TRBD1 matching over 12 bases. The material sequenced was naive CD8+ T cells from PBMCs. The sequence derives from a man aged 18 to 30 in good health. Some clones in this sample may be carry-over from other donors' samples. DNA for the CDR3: TGTGCCAGCAGCTGGGGACAGGGGGCCGACCAGCCCCAGCATTTT. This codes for CASSWGQGADQPQHF. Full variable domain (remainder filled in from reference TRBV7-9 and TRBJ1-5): DTGVSQNPRHKITKRGQNVTFRCDPISEHNRLYWYRQTLGQGPEFLTYFQNEAQLEKSRLLSDRFSAERPKGSFSTLEIQRTEQGDSAMYLCASSWGQGADQPQHFGDGTRLSIL.